The 13 T cell receptor beta chains listed next were all sequenced from one sample in a study of T cells in women clearing cervical HPV infection. Assay: immunoSEQ multiplex PCR; the TCRdb copy retains only in-frame clones and omits some. This sample contains around 8,800 clones. Sequencing was performed on blood buffy coat. The origin of the receptors is a woman between 18 and 75 years old with a cervical HPV16 infection that either progressed to CIN3+ or cleared (not recorded which).

About this clone itself: The read ends 3 residues before the CDR3 terminus; that terminus is restored from the germline J gene. The chain uses TRBV9 and TRBJ2-7, with D maybe TRBD2 (7 bases). The length of the CDR3 is 15 residues. Germline CDR1 SGDLS, CDR2 YYNGEE. Trimming took off 0 bases at V and 5 bases at J, with 15 bases between the two ends. The sequenced part of the CDR3 DNA is TGTGCCAGCAGCGTAGTTGGGGGGGGCCTCAACGAG. Translating gives CASSVVGGGLNE. The complete CDR3 sequence is CASSVVGGGLNEQYF. Drawing the rest from reference TRBV9 and TRBJ2-7, the complete variable domain is DSGVTQTPKHLITATGQRVTLRCSPRSGDLSVYWYQQSLDQGLQFLIQYYNGEERAKGNILERFSAQQFPDLHSELNLSSLELGDSALYFCASSVVGGGLNEQYFGPGTRLTVT.

Comments on this clone: The CDR3 end falls 3 residues outside the read, so it is completed with the germline J gene. The V call is TRBV20-1, the J call TRBJ2-7; D remains ambiguous. The CDR3 totals 11 residues. The germline V gene encodes CDR1 DFQATT and CDR2 SNEGSKA (reference sequence). Trimming removed 3 bases at V and 5 bases at J, with 8 bases between. CDR3 loop: CSARERHEQYF. The DNA read from the CDR3 is TGCAGTGCTAGGGAGCGCCACGAG.

This clone is called medium-sized based on its frequency. The CDR3 end is not reached by the read, which stops 3 residues before it; the germline J gene fills it in. The chain has TRBV7-6 and TRBJ2-3, with D possibly matching TRBD2 (6 bases). The CDR3 is 13 residues long. Germline loops: CDR1 SGHVS, CDR2 FNYEAQ. Trimming stripped 5 bases from V and 6 bases from J, with 12 bases between. CDR3 loop: CASSRLGSDTQYF. Partial CDR3 DNA: TGTGCCAGCAGCAGACTAGGTTCGGATACG.

Concerning this clone itself: The read ends 3 residues before the CDR3 terminus; that terminus is restored from the germline J gene. The rearrangement uses TRBV18 and TRBJ2-3, with 7 bases matching TRBD2. The germline V gene has CDR1 KGHSH and CDR2 LQKENI. This CDR3 comprises 14 residues. The CDR3 bases that were read are TGTGCCAGCTCACTCTGGGGGGGTTTGGAGCCG. Translating gives CASSLWGGLEP. The complete CDR3 protein is CASSLWGGLEPQYF.

The sequenced CDR3 bases are TGTGCCAGCAGATCAGACAGGACGGGGCAGCCC. Translating it yields CASRSDRTGQP. The full CDR3 sequence reads CASRSDRTGQPQHF. The genes are TRBV7-8 and TRBJ1-5; D possibly corresponds to TRBD1 (6 bases). The read ends 3 residues shy of where the CDR3 ends; the end is completed using the germline J gene. V was trimmed by 6 bases and J by 7 bases, leaving 16 bases between them. Germline assignment: CDR1 SGHVS and CDR2 FQNEAQ. The CDR3 runs to 14 residues.

Concerning this clone: The sequenced fragment ends 3 residues before the CDR3 boundary, so the rest is inferred from the germline J gene. The genes are TRBV20-1 and TRBJ1-1, with a weak D call TRBD1 (5 bases). V was trimmed by 6 bases and J by 0 bases, leaving 14 bases between them. Germline-derived CDR1 and CDR2 are DFQATT and SNEGSKA (reference sequence). CDR3 size: 14 residues. CDR3 residues: CSALRGSLNTEAFF. Incomplete CDR3 DNA: TGCAGTGCCCTCCGGGGGTCATTGAACACTGAA.

In regard to this clone: The sequenced fragment ends 3 residues before the CDR3 boundary, so the rest is inferred from the germline J gene. V and J are TRBV29-1 and TRBJ1-1; D is perhaps TRBD1 (5 bases). Germline V gene data show CDR1 as SQVTM and CDR2 as ANQGSEA. The length of the CDR3 is 18 residues. V was trimmed by 4 bases and J by 3 bases, leaving 27 bases between them. The CDR3 DNA, read in part, is TGCAGCGTTGCAATACCTTCGACAGTCCGCCTAGGGGACACTGAA. Amino acid sequence: CSVAIPSTVRLGDTE. The complete CDR3 sequence is CSVAIPSTVRLGDTEAFF.

Remarks on this clone: Read sequence stops 3 residues before the CDR3 end, and the germline J gene provides the missing end. The chain combines TRBV2 with TRBJ2-2; D assignment may be TRBD1 or TRBD2 (7 bases each). The CDR3 contains 14 residues. In germline, CDR1 is SNHLY, CDR2 FYNNEI. Trimming took 8 bases from V and 2 from J, leaving 12 bases between them. Here the CDR3 reads CASGRDRNTGELFF. The DNA read from the CDR3 is TGTGCCAGCGGGAGGGACAGAAACACCGGGGAG.

A word on this clone: The CDR3 end lies 3 residues beyond the end of the read and is filled in from the germline J gene. This chain connects TRBV19 to TRBJ2-5; the D is unclear. The germline V gene encodes CDR1 LNHDA and CDR2 SQIVND (reference sequence). CDR3 size: 13 residues. Trimming cost V 5 bases and J 4 bases, with 11 bases left between them. CDR3 amino acids: CASSSYSLETQYF. The sequenced CDR3 bases are TGTGCCAGTAGTTCGTACTCCTTAGAGACC.

About this clone: The DNA ends 3 residues before the CDR3 does, and the rest of the CDR3 is filled in from the germline J gene. The chain employs TRBV5-4 and TRBJ2-7; 11 bases fit TRBD1. Germline loops: CDR1 SGHNT, CDR2 YYREEE (reference sequence). J gave up 4 bases and V 3 bases, and 6 bases lay outside the gene matches. The CDR3 sequence is 15 residues long. CDR3 DNA (partial): TGTGCCAGCAGCTCTTCCGGGACAGGGGGGTACGAG. Its translation is CASSSSGTGGYE. The whole CDR3 reads CASSSSGTGGYEQYF.

CDR3 DNA (partial): TGCGCCAGCAGCGAAAGCAGGGGGGCGGGTACGGAGACC. As protein: CASSESRGAGTET. The entire CDR3 reads CASSESRGAGTETQYF. The chain links TRBV5-1 to TRBJ2-5; D is perhaps TRBD1 (7 bases). The read halts 3 residues ahead of the CDR3 end, with the missing end drawn from the germline J gene. The CDR3 runs 16 residues. Germline V gives CDR1 SGHRS, CDR2 YFSETQ. V was pared by 4 bases and J by 5 bases, with 21 bases between.

About this clone: The observed sequence ends 3 residues before the CDR3 terminus, with the missing tail filled in from the germline J gene. J is TRBJ2-1 and V is TRBV7-9; D is undetermined. With 2 bases removed from V and 5 bases from J, the gap between germline ends came to 7 bases. CDR1 is SEHNR, CDR2 FQNEAQ, per germline (reference sequence). This CDR3 comprises 13 residues. The CDR3 DNA, read in part, is TGTGCCAGCAGCTTAACAGAGCACAATGAG. Amino acids: CASSLTEHNE. The full CDR3 protein reads CASSLTEHNEQFF.

Worth noting for this clone: The missing CDR3 end, 3 residues past where the read stops, is filled in from the germline J gene. This chain uses TRBV6-2 or TRBV6-3 with TRBJ1-2; D may be TRBD1 (6 bases). Trimming cost V 6 bases and J 4 bases, with 12 bases left between them. The germline CDR1 and CDR2 sequences are MNHEY and SVGEGT. The CDR3 consists of 13 residues. Partial CDR3 DNA: TGTGCCAGCAGCCCACAGGGAGGCTATGGC. Encoded protein: CASSPQGGYG. The whole CDR3 protein reads CASSPQGGYGYTF.